The 9 T cell receptor beta chains below all came from one sample that was sequenced in a study of sequential checkpoint blockade in melanoma. Treatment given: randomized to nivolumab then ipilimumab (arm A) or the reverse (arm B). Only in-frame clones appear in the TCRdb table, and some are missing; sequencing was by immunoSEQ multiplex PCR. This sample has some 25,000 clones, with approximately 80% found just once. The sample consisted of CD8+ T cells sorted from blood (inferred from file names), taken from a patient given nivolumab and ipilimumab in sequence. Receptors were obtained from a human donor with melanoma.

The gene calls are TRBV19 and TRBJ2-1; D remains ambiguous. The germline V gene encodes CDR1 LNHDA and CDR2 SQIVND (reference sequence). Trimming left V 3 bases short and J 8 bases short, with 14 bases between. This CDR3 is 14 amino acids long. The DNA of the CDR3 is TGTGCCAGTAGTATGGAGCTAGTTGCAGATGAGCAGTTCTTC. Translating it yields CASSMELVADEQFF.

This chain connects TRBV7-8 to TRBJ2-7; 11 bases agree with TRBD1. CDR3 length: 16 amino acids. With V trimmed by 4 bases and J by 3 bases, 8 bases remained unmatched. The V gene's germline CDR1 is SGHVS and CDR2 FQNEAQ. The CDR3 nucleotides are TGTGCCAGCAGCTCTCGGGGACAGGGGGTATTCTACGAGCAGTACTTC. It specifies CASSSRGQGVFYEQYF.

The chain joins TRBV9 to TRBJ2-1; TRBD2 is a possible D gene (5 bases). Germline V lookup: CDR1 SGDLS, CDR2 YYNGEE. The length of the CDR3 is 14 residues. The V and J ends lost 1 base and 7 bases respectively, with 12 bases between them. CDR3 bases: TGTGCCAGCAGCGTATACGCGGGCCCTAATGAGCAGTTCTTC. Protein sequence: CASSVYAGPNEQFF.

This clone was seen more than once but under ten times. A read error may account for a junction end that differs from germline. The gene calls are TRBV27 and TRBJ2-7, with TRBD1 matching 8 bases. Germline CDR1 is MNHEY and CDR2 is SMNVEV (reference sequence). The CDR3 contains 13 residues. CDR3 in amino acids: CASRTGDSHEQYF. The CDR3 coding sequence is TGTGCCAGCAGGACAGGGGACTCCCACGAGCAGTACTTC.

The rearrangement links TRBV6-4 to TRBJ2-3, with TRBD1 matching over 9 bases. CDR1 and CDR2 (germline): MRHNA, SNTAGT. The CDR3 totals 16 residues. V lost 0 bases to trimming and J lost 4 bases; unmatched junction nucleotides: 5. The CDR3 loop reads CASSDSKGQGSDTQYF. CDR3 in DNA: TGTGCCAGCAGTGACTCGAAGGGACAGGGCTCAGATACGCAGTATTTT.

This sequence joins TRBV12-5 and TRBJ2-1, with unresolved D. The V gene's germline CDR1 is LGHNT and CDR2 FRNRAP. The CDR3 has 13 residues. The V end lost 9 bases, the J end lost 8 bases, and 17 bases lay between the germline ends. CDR3 sequence: CASEETLPYEQFF. DNA of the CDR3: TGTGCTAGCGAGGAGACCCTTCCGTATGAGCAGTTCTTC.

This clone showed up just a few times. CDR3: CATSPGTGGAEYF. CDR3 bases: TGTGCCACCAGTCCCGGGACAGGGGGCGCGGAGTACTTC. The chain couples TRBV15 to TRBJ2-7; 12 bases match TRBD1. After removal of 6 bases from V and 11 bases from J, the junction contained 8 bases not matched to a gene. The CDR3 extends over 13 amino acids. CDR1 is LNHNV, CDR2 YYDKDF, per germline (reference sequence).

This clone has only a few counts. The rearrangement links TRBV7-2 to TRBJ2-7; tentatively, D is TRBD1 (5 bases). Germline V CDR1 and CDR2: SGHTA, FQGNSA. Between the trimmed V and J ends, which lost 4 bases and 0 bases, there was a span of 16 bases. This CDR3 has 16 residues. The CDR3 region is CASSSLGRTSSYEQYF. CDR3 nucleotides: TGTGCCAGCAGCTCGCTCGGACGGACAAGCTCCTACGAGCAGTACTTC.

This clone is a singleton in its sample. V and J are TRBV7-9 and TRBJ2-3, with TRBD2 matching 10 bases. Losses at the gene ends were 5 bases for V and 4 bases for J; bases not matched to a gene: 9. The CDR3 consists of 16 residues. CDR1 SEHNR and CDR2 FQNEAQ come from the germline V gene (reference sequence). The CDR3 DNA sequence: TGTGCCAGCAGCCTACCTCCAAGCGGGGGGGCAGATACGCAGTATTTT. Translated: CASSLPPSGGADTQYF.